These T cell receptor beta chains were read from a single sample in a study of cytomegalovirus exposure and HLA in healthy donors. The assay was immunoSEQ multiplex PCR, and TCRdb's table has in-frame clones only and misses some. The data show 300,000 to 450,000 clones, roughly 85% seen once. Input material: PBMCs. Receptors originate from a woman between 18 and 30 years old in good health and CMV-seronegative. CDR3s include the opening cysteine and the closing phenylalanine or tryptophan. The order of the fields is D gene, clone size, J gene, V gene, CDR3 protein, CDR3 DNA. D genes are given only for firm matches. Clone size, where shown, is once, few, many, or a class for clones that have expanded.

-,few,TRBJ1-5,TRBV19,CASSITYSNQPQHF,TGTGCCAGTAGTATCACTTATAGCAATCAGCCCCAGCATTTT
-,-,TRBJ2-7,TRBV27,CASSSPGSSYEQYF,TGTGCCAGCAGTTCCCCAGGTAGCTCCTACGAGCAGTACTTC
-,once,TRBJ1-4,TRBV30,CAWSDFGYPNEKLFF,TGTGCCTGGAGTGACTTTGGTTACCCTAATGAAAAACTGTTTTTT
-,-,TRBJ2-7,TRBV27,CASRGSSSSYEQYF,TGTGCCAGCCGGGGGTCCTCAAGCTCCTACGAGCAGTACTTC
TRBD2,-,TRBJ2-1,TRBV29-1,CSVEEVSGAYNEQFF,TGCAGCGTTGAAGAGGTTAGCGGGGCTTACAATGAGCAGTTCTTC
TRBD1,-,TRBJ2-1,TRBV9,CASSVSGDRMVEQFF,TGTGCCAGCAGCGTGTCAGGGGACAGGATGGTTGAGCAGTTCTTC
TRBD2,-,TRBJ2-1,TRBV6-6,CASSLAGALFF,TGTGCCAGCAGCCTAGCGGGGGCCCTGTTCTTC
-,-,TRBJ1-2,TRBV2,CASSEGRTLDYGYTF,TGTGCCAGCAGTGAAGGCCGGACTCTGGACTATGGCTACACCTTC
-,-,TRBJ1-2,TRBV6-6,CASSPVSGANYGYTF,TGTGCCAGCAGTCCGGTTTCGGGAGCTAACTATGGCTACACCTTC
TRBD1,once,TRBJ2-3,TRBV6-1,CASSGTGGKNGGGDTQYF,TGTGCCAGCAGTGGGACAGGGGGCAAAAATGGGGGAGGAGATACGCAGTATTTT
TRBD1,-,TRBJ2-7,TRBV28,CASSPNVGQGFEQYF,TGTGCCAGCAGTCCTAATGTGGGACAGGGATTCGAGCAGTACTTC
-,-,TRBJ2-5,TRBV6-1,CASSESSRTQYF,TGTGCCAGCAGTGAGAGTAGCCGAACCCAGTACTTC
TRBD2,-,TRBJ2-1,TRBV28,CASSPLLAEFNEQFF,TGTGCCAGCAGTCCCCTACTAGCGGAGTTTAATGAGCAGTTCTTC
-,-,TRBJ2-1,TRBV2,CASSEGLGYNEQFF,TGTGCCAGCAGTGAAGGACTAGGTTACAATGAGCAGTTCTTC
TRBD2,-,TRBJ2-7,TRBV18,CASSPPGLAGGYEQYF,TGTGCCAGCTCACCACCCGGACTAGCGGGAGGCTACGAGCAGTACTTC
TRBD1,once,TRBJ1-3,TRBV2,CASRAQGGSGNTIYF,TGTGCCAGCAGGGCACAGGGGGGGTCGGGAAACACCATATATTTT
-,-,TRBJ2-7,TRBV27,CASSSSGIYEQYF,TGTGCCAGCAGTTCCTCGGGGATCTACGAGCAGTACTTC
TRBD1,-,TRBJ1-5,TRBV6-5,CASSRQGNQPQHF,TGTGCCAGCAGTAGACAGGGAAATCAGCCCCAGCATTTT
TRBD2,-,TRBJ2-3,TRBV29-1,CSVGTSGTDTQYF,TGCAGCGTGGGGACTAGCGGCACAGATACGCAGTATTTT
TRBD1,once,TRBJ1-1,TRBV27,CASSADRGSTEAFF,TGTGCCAGCAGTGCGGACAGGGGAAGCACTGAAGCTTTCTTT
TRBD2,-,TRBJ2-7,TRBV10-3,CAISESIREAVSYEQYF,TGTGCCATCAGTGAGTCTATCCGGGAGGCGGTCTCCTACGAGCAGTACTTC
-,-,TRBJ1-1,TRBV5-4,CASSTAYQVNTEAFF,TGTGCCAGCAGCACCGCTTACCAGGTGAACACTGAAGCTTTCTTT
-,-,TRBJ2-1,TRBV29-1,CSVEGSRASSYNEQFF,TGCAGCGTTGAAGGTTCCAGGGCCAGCTCCTACAATGAGCAGTTCTTC
-,-,TRBJ1-1,TRBV2,CASRMGFGAFEAFF,TGTGCCAGCAGAATGGGGTTTGGGGCGTTTGAAGCTTTCTTT
TRBD2,once,TRBJ2-2,TRBV5-4,CASSTGLAGGSTGELFF,TGTGCCAGCAGCACCGGACTAGCGGGGGGGAGTACCGGGGAGCTGTTTTTT
TRBD2,-,TRBJ2-1,TRBV9,CASSIASGPYNEQFF,TGTGCCAGTTCGATCGCTAGCGGGCCCTACAATGAGCAGTTCTTC
-,once,TRBJ2-3,TRBV21-1,CASSNLRTRGLPDTQYF,TGTGCCAGCAGCAATCTGCGGACTAGGGGTCTCCCAGATACGCAGTATTTT
-,-,TRBJ2-2,TRBV23-1,CASSQSPRPSTGELFF,TGCGCCAGCAGTCAATCCCCTAGGCCCAGCACCGGGGAGCTGTTTTTT
-,-,TRBJ1-4,TRBV28,CASRMGLKNEKLFF,TGTGCCAGCAGAATGGGACTGAAGAATGAAAAACTGTTTTTT
-,once,TRBJ2-5,TRBV30,CAWSPGEKETQYF,TGTGCCTGGAGCCCTGGGGAGAAGGAGACCCAGTACTTC
-,once,TRBJ1-2,TRBV6-1,CASSPDSIYGYTF,TGTGCCAGCAGTCCTGACAGTATCTATGGCTACACCTTC
-,-,TRBJ1-4,TRBV11-2,CASSPLTGITNEKLFF,TGTGCCAGCAGCCCCTTAACGGGGATTACTAATGAAAAACTGTTTTTT
-,-,TRBJ1-5,TRBV27,CASSFRSTNQPQHF,TGTGCCAGCAGTTTCCGGAGTACAAATCAGCCCCAGCATTTT
TRBD2,-,TRBJ2-7,TRBV6-5,CASTPTRGAHYEQYF,TGTGCCAGCACACCCACGCGGGGGGCCCACTACGAGCAGTACTTC
-,-,TRBJ2-6,TRBV7-8,CASRSTGRVSGANVLTF,TGTGCCAGCAGATCTACAGGGAGGGTCTCTGGGGCCAACGTCCTGACTTTC
TRBD1,-,TRBJ2-7,TRBV5-1,CASKRETGTYEQYF,TGCGCCAGCAAGAGAGAGACAGGGACCTACGAGCAGTACTTC
TRBD2,-,TRBJ2-3,TRBV6-5,CASSRLAGGTTQYF,TGTGCCAGCAGTAGACTAGCGGGGGGGACTACGCAGTATTTT
-,-,TRBJ2-7,TRBV25-1,CASSEPGVRAYEQYF,TGTGCCAGCAGTGAACCAGGGGTCAGGGCCTACGAGCAGTACTTC
TRBD1,-,TRBJ2-5,TRBV2,CASRYGTEQETQYF,TGTGCCAGCAGGTATGGGACAGAGCAAGAGACCCAGTACTTC
TRBD2,-,TRBJ2-7,TRBV30,CAWSPGLAGLYEQYF,TGTGCCTGGAGCCCCGGACTAGCGGGACTCTACGAGCAGTACTTC
-,-,TRBJ2-7,TRBV6-5,CASRYRQDSNYEQYF,TGTGCCAGCAGATACAGACAGGATTCAAACTACGAGCAGTACTTC
TRBD1,-,TRBJ1-3,TRBV28,CASSSQGAQTGNTIYF,TGTGCCAGCAGTTCACAGGGGGCGCAGACTGGAAACACCATATATTTT
-,few,TRBJ2-2,TRBV11-2,CASSLDSRGLTGELFF,TGTGCCAGCAGCTTAGATTCTCGAGGACTTACCGGGGAGCTGTTTTTT
-,-,TRBJ2-2,TRBV9,CASSVKGARNTGELFF,TGTGCCAGCAGCGTAAAAGGGGCGCGGAACACCGGGGAGCTGTTTTTT
-,once,TRBJ1-5,TRBV6-6,CASSYRQGLNQPQHF,TGTGCCAGCAGTTACAGGCAGGGGTTAAATCAGCCCCAGCATTTT
TRBD2,-,TRBJ2-7,TRBV11-2,CASTPRGLGHYEQYF,TGTGCCAGCACCCCCAGGGGACTAGGCCACTACGAGCAGTACTTC
TRBD1,-,TRBJ2-7,TRBV9,CASSGPGTGYDEQYF,TGTGCCAGCAGCGGCCCAGGGACAGGGTATGACGAGCAGTACTTC
TRBD1,-,TRBJ2-4,TRBV29-1,CSVTPRGQGGYIQYF,TGCAGCGTTACTCCTAGGGGGCAGGGTGGGTACATTCAGTACTTC
-,-,TRBJ1-3,TRBV5-4,CASSLPQRNTIYF,TGTGCCAGCAGCTTGCCTCAGAGAAACACCATATATTTT
-,-,TRBJ1-2,TRBV5-1,CASRSRGGALDYGYTF,TGCGCCAGCCGGAGCCGGGGAGGGGCCTTGGACTATGGCTACACCTTC